These 20 T cell receptor beta chains were sequenced from one sample in a study of CD8 T cells in Susac syndrome. The RNA input was roughly 0.45 to 1 ug, and it was reverse transcribed with random hexamers. One entry per CDR3 protein, called by TCRdb with MiXCR from the immunoSEQ multiplex PCR reads. Of approximately 110,000 distinct CDR3 sequences in the sample, just over 90% were seen once. Specimen: CD8+ T cells from PBMCs. These receptors were taken from a human donor with multiple sclerosis.

The rearrangement links TRBV6-1 to TRBJ2-7; 11 positions agree with TRBD2. The CDR3 length is 14 residues. Germline CDR1 is MNHNS and CDR2 is SASEGT. Trimming removed 8 bases from V and 5 bases from J; junction bases left unmatched: 8. The CDR3 nucleotides read TGTGCCAGCGGAAAACTAGCGGGGGTCGACGAGCAGTACTTC. Translation gives CASGKLAGVDEQYF.

The chain recombines TRBV5-6 with TRBJ2-7; D may match TRBD1 or TRBD2 (6 bases each). The CDR3 extends over 14 amino acids. Germline V CDR1 and CDR2: SGHDT, YYEEEE. Deletions cut 0 bases from V and 4 bases from J, with 11 bases between. The DNA for the CDR3 is TGTGCCAGCAGCTTGGGCAGGGGAGGATACGAGCAGTACTTC. The encoded protein is CASSLGRGGYEQYF.

This chain uses TRBV3-1 with TRBJ2-3; D uncertain. CDR3 length equals 16 residues. Germline V gene data show CDR1 as LGHDT and CDR2 as YNNKEL (reference sequence). Trimming left V 1 base short and J 3 bases short, with 14 bases between. The CDR3 nucleotides are TGTGCCAGCAGCCAAGTGGTCGGAATAAAAACAGATACGCAGTATTTT. Protein: CASSQVVGIKTDTQYF.

The rearrangement uses TRBV18 and TRBJ1-4; unclear D gene. V lost 3 bases, J lost 8 bases, and 19 bases lay in between. CDR1 is KGHSH and CDR2 is LQKENI in the germline V gene. The CDR3 runs to 16 residues. CDR3 loop: CASSPLAGKDQEKLFF. As DNA, the CDR3 is TGTGCCAGCTCACCCCTGGCGGGGAAGGACCAGGAAAAACTGTTTTTT. The whole variable domain, remainder taken from reference TRBV18 and TRBJ1-4, is NAGVMQNPRHLVRRRGQEARLRCSPMKGHSHVYWYRQLPEEGLKFMVYLQKENIIDESGMPKERFSAEFPKEGPSILRIQQVVRGDSAAYFCASSPLAGKDQEKLFFGSGTQLSVL.

The chain uses TRBV12-3 or TRBV12-4 and TRBJ2-7, with 13 bases lining up with TRBD2. The length of the CDR3 is 14 residues. V lost 6 bases and J lost 5; bases outside the gene matches: 4. The CDR3: CASSLGLAGDEQYF. The CDR3, as DNA: TGTGCCAGCAGCCTCGGACTAGCGGGGGACGAGCAGTACTTC.

The table lists this clonotype with a count of one. The chain has TRBV20-1 and TRBJ1-1; D is ambiguous. This CDR3 is 12 amino acids long. Trimming took 6 bases from V and 1 from J, leaving 9 bases between them. Germline V gene sequence: CDR1 DFQATT, CDR2 SNEGSKA (reference sequence). CDR3 region: CSARSRNTEAFF. In nucleotides, the CDR3 is TGCAGTGCACGCTCGAGGAACACTGAAGCTTTCTTT.

In DNA, the CDR3 is TGTGCCAGCAGCTCCCGGGACAGGGGGGCAGATACGCAGTATTTT. This sequence encodes CASSSRDRGADTQYF. This chain uses TRBV7-9 with TRBJ2-3, with 11 bases aligning to TRBD1. The CDR3 spans 15 residues. The germline CDR1 and CDR2 sequences are SEHNR and FQNEAQ (reference sequence). With V trimmed by 4 bases and J by 4 bases, 4 bases remained unmatched. Drawing the rest from reference TRBV7-9 and TRBJ2-3, the complete variable domain is DTGVSQNPRHKITKRGQNVTFRCDPISEHNRLYWYRQTLGQGPEFLTYFQNEAQLEKSRLLSDRFSAERPKGSFSTLEIQRTEQGDSAMYLCASSSRDRGADTQYFGPGTRLTVL.

V is TRBV19 and J is TRBJ2-1; TRBD1 is a possible D gene (5 bases). The CDR3 sequence is 13 residues long. Deletions cut 1 base from V and 9 bases from J, with 10 bases between. Germline V gene lookup returns CDR1 LNHDA and CDR2 SQIVND (reference sequence). CDR3 region: CASSIGPDSEQFF. The CDR3 DNA is TGTGCCAGTAGTATAGGTCCTGACAGTGAGCAGTTCTTC.

V and J are TRBV4-1 and TRBJ2-3; D unclear. V lost 4 bases to trimming and J lost 4 bases, with 12 bases between them. CDR1 and CDR2 (germline): MGHRA, YSYEKL. This CDR3 comprises 14 residues. DNA for the CDR3: TGCGCCAGCAGCCCCGATCCTGGCCCAGATACGCAGTATTTT. This gives the protein CASSPDPGPDTQYF.

The V and J genes are TRBV20-1 and TRBJ2-3, with 10 bases fitting TRBD1. The CDR3 extends over 18 amino acids. V lost 6 bases to trimming and J lost 2 bases; unmatched junction nucleotides: 17. In germline, CDR1 is DFQATT, CDR2 SNEGSKA (reference sequence). The CDR3 loop reads CSARDRGVGDKVTDTQYF. The CDR3 nucleotides read TGCAGTGCAAGGGACAGGGGAGTGGGTGATAAGGTCACAGATACGCAGTATTTT.

The gene calls are TRBV6-6 and TRBJ1-6; D uncertain. The CDR3 totals 15 residues. With 0 bases removed from V and 7 bases from J, the gap between germline ends came to 10 bases. CDR1 is MNHNY and CDR2 is SVGAGI in the germline V gene (reference sequence). The CDR3 sequence is CASSYSGVGNSPLHF. The CDR3 DNA follows: TGTGCCAGCAGTTACTCCGGGGTTGGGAATTCACCCCTCCACTTT.

V usage is TRBV7-6 and J usage is TRBJ2-7, with TRBD2 matching over 7 bases. This CDR3 contains 14 residues. V gave up 2 bases and J gave up 5 bases; unmatched junction bases: 6. Germline CDR1 SGHVS, CDR2 FNYEAQ. CDR3 in amino acids: CASSLREGHHEQYV. The CDR3, as DNA: TGTGCCAGCAGCTTAAGGGAGGGCCACCACGAGCAGTACGTC.

The chain joins TRBV5-1 to TRBJ1-1; D is possibly TRBD1 (6 bases). The CDR3 is 14 amino acids. V lost 1 base and J lost 8, with 15 bases in between. CDR1 SGHRS and CDR2 YFSETQ come from the germline V gene. CDR3 protein: CASSLMDRAPEAFF. The DNA for the CDR3 is TGCGCCAGCAGCTTGATGGACAGAGCCCCCGAAGCTTTCTTT.

This clonotype was seen only a few times. The gene calls are TRBV24-1 and TRBJ2-7; D uncertain. V was cut by 1 base and J by 7 bases, with 16 bases left in between. The CDR3 is 15 amino acids. Germline V lookup: CDR1 KGHDR, CDR2 SFDVKD. CDR3 residues: CATSDLQLFRPEQYV. As DNA, the CDR3 is TGTGCCACCAGTGATTTACAGCTCTTCCGCCCTGAGCAGTACGTC.

This clonotype was seen a few times. The genes are TRBV27 and TRBJ2-7; TRBD2 agrees at 7 bases. Losses at the gene ends were 3 bases for V and 2 bases for J; bases not matched to a gene: 4. The CDR3 extends over 14 amino acids. Germline values: CDR1 MNHEY, CDR2 SMNVEV (reference sequence). Here the CDR3 DNA reads TGTGCCAGCAGTTTCTCTAGCGGCACCTACGAGCAGTACTTC. As protein: CASSFSSGTYEQYF.

The rearrangement uses TRBV5-1 and TRBJ2-1, with TRBD2 identical over 11 bases. This CDR3 spans 13 amino acids. V gave up 9 bases and J gave up 4 bases; unmatched junction bases: 3. In germline, CDR1 is SGHRS, CDR2 YFSETQ. CDR3: CAIWTSGYNEQFF. CDR3 nucleotides: TGCGCCATATGGACTAGCGGGTACAATGAGCAGTTCTTC.

The CDR3 nucleotides are TGTGCCAGCTCTCCGATGGGGACGGGTAATGAGCAGTTCTTC. Translation gives CASSPMGTGNEQFF. The V and J genes are TRBV6-5 and TRBJ2-1; either TRBD1 or TRBD2 may fit D (5 bases each). The CDR3 sequence is 14 residues long. The ends were cut back, 8 bases at V and 7 bases at J, with 18 bases in the middle. Germline V gives CDR1 MNHEY, CDR2 SVGAGI.

The chain uses TRBV18 and TRBJ2-7; D is unresolved. This CDR3 comprises 13 residues. V lost 3 bases to trimming and J lost 6 bases, with 12 bases between them. Germline V gives CDR1 KGHSH, CDR2 LQKENI. This CDR3 is CASSPPSALEQYF. The CDR3 coding sequence is TGTGCCAGCTCACCCCCGTCTGCCCTCGAGCAGTACTTC.

CDR3: CASSLAGTSHEQYV. Written as DNA, the CDR3 is TGTGCCAGCAGCTTGGCCGGGACTTCCCACGAGCAGTACGTC. The V and J genes are TRBV5-6 and TRBJ2-7, with D tentatively TRBD2 (6 bases). From germline, CDR1 is SGHDT and CDR2 YYEEEE. The V end was cut by 0 bases, the J end by 5 bases, with 12 bases between. The CDR3 is made up of 14 amino acids.

The rearrangement links TRBV6-1 to TRBJ1-5, with TRBD1 as a possible D gene (5 bases). CDR3 length equals 17 residues. CDR1 is MNHNS and CDR2 is SASEGT in the germline V gene. Trimming pared 6 bases from V and 0 bases from J, leaving 18 bases between. CDR3 in DNA: TGTGCCAGCAGGAAGTGGGGGGAAATAAATAGCAATCAGCCCCAGCATTTT. It yields the protein CASRKWGEINSNQPQHF.